Below are 22 T cell receptor beta chains sequenced from a single sample in a study of shared clonotypes between healthy human individuals. Data came from immunoSEQ multiplex PCR; TCRdb stores just in-frame clones and leaves some out. The sample lists around 2.3 million clones; approximately 94% were seen once. Sequenced: naive CD4+ T cells sorted from blood. Subset indicated: CD45RA+ positively selected. The receptors here all came from a man in his late teens or twenties in good health.

The chain couples TRBV6-5 to TRBJ1-6; D might be TRBD1 (5 bases). V shed 2 bases and J shed 6 bases, with 8 bases lying between them. CDR1 and CDR2 (germline): MNHEY, SVGAGI. There are 14 residues in the CDR3. Here the CDR3 reads CASSYQGVNSPLHF. The CDR3 DNA follows: TGTGCCAGCAGTTACCAGGGCGTTAATTCACCCCTCCACTTT.

A remark on this clone: One end of the junction is discordant with germline, which a read error may explain. The V and J genes are TRBV7-7 and TRBJ2-1; maybe TRBD2 (5 bases). This CDR3 has 16 residues. The germline gives CDR1 SSHAT, CDR2 FNYEAQ (reference sequence). DNA of the CDR3: TGTGCTAGCAGCCAACTAGGCGTGATGTCCTACAATGAGCAGTTCTTC. Protein sequence: CASSQLGVMSYNEQFF. The entire variable domain, with the rest obtained from reference TRBV7-7 and TRBJ2-1, is as follows: GAGVSQSPRYKVTKRGQDVTLRCDPISSHATLYWYQQALGQGPEFLTYFNYEAQPDKSGLPSDRFSAERPEGSISTLTIQRTEQRDSAMYRCASSQLGVMSYNEQFFGPGTRLTVL.

As to this clone: The same CDR3 also results from other DNA sequences found in this sample. For the CDR3, the DNA is TGTGCCAGCAGCTTGAGCGAGACCCAGTACTTC. Its protein product is CASSLSETQYF. This chain uses TRBV11-2 with TRBJ2-5; D ambiguous. This CDR3 is built from 11 residues. Germline-derived CDR1 and CDR2 are SGHAT and FQNNGV. V lost 3 bases, J lost 5 bases, and 4 bases lay in between.

Here the CDR3 reads CASRRTSGRSEQYF. CDR3 bases: TGCGCCAGCAGGCGGACTAGCGGGAGAAGCGAGCAGTACTTC. The J gene is TRBJ2-7, the V gene TRBV5-1; 13 nucleotides agree with TRBD2. The germline CDR1 and CDR2 sequences are SGHRS and YFSETQ. Unmatched junction bases numbered 5, after V lost 5 bases and J lost 6 bases. This CDR3 has 14 amino acids.

V is TRBV10-3 and J is TRBJ2-7; 9 nucleotides match TRBD1. The V segment lost 3 bases and the J segment 4 bases; nucleotides outside the gene matches: 4. The CDR3 spans 14 residues. CDR1 and CDR2 (germline): ENHRY, SYGVKD. The CDR3 bases are TGTGCCATCAGTGATGGGACAGGGAGGTACGAGCAGTACTTC. It is translated as CAISDGTGRYEQYF.

The V and J genes are TRBV9 and TRBJ1-1; D gene unclear. V was shortened by 3 bases and J by 1 base, with 13 bases between the two germline ends. This CDR3 comprises 15 residues. Germline CDR1 and CDR2: SGDLS and YYNGEE. In nucleotides, the CDR3 is TGTGCCAGCAGCGCGGGGAGAGGAAGGAACACTGAAGCTTTCTTT. This translates into CASSAGRGRNTEAFF.

This clone was seen just once. CDR3 bases: TGTGCCAGCTGTACTAGCGGGGGGGGAGTCTACGAGCAGTACTTC. It translates to CASCTSGGGVYEQYF. V usage is TRBV6-1 and J usage is TRBJ2-7, with TRBD2 identical over 13 bases. The length of the CDR3 is 15 residues. V lost 8 bases, J lost 3 bases, and 7 bases stayed unmatched. Germline-derived CDR1 and CDR2 are MNHNS and SASEGT.

This clone was observed once. CDR3 in DNA: TGTGCCATCAGTGAGTCCCTTTTTACACCCGAAACGTCCTACGAGCAGTACTTC. It is translated as CAISESLFTPETSYEQYF. This chain links TRBV10-3 with TRBJ2-7; unclear D gene. V was pared by 0 bases and J by 1 base, with 19 bases between. Germline CDR1 is ENHRY and CDR2 is SYGVKD. CDR3 length: 18 amino acids.

This clone was counted only a few times. The J gene is TRBJ1-3, the V gene TRBV4-1, with D unresolved. Looked up from germline, CDR1 is MGHRA and CDR2 is YSYEKL. Trimming took 0 bases from V and 8 from J, leaving 8 bases between them. The CDR3 is made up of 13 amino acids. CDR3 nucleotide sequence: TGCGCCAGCAGCCAAGACCACCTGTACACCATATATTTT. The encoded protein is CASSQDHLYTIYF.

This chain joins TRBV6-5 and TRBJ1-6; D not certain. This CDR3 contains 13 residues. V was shortened by 6 bases and J by 10 bases, with 13 bases between the two germline ends. Germline V CDR1 and CDR2: MNHEY, SVGAGI. Here the CDR3 DNA reads TGTGCCAGCAGGCGGTGGGAGAACTCACCCCTCCACTTT. It encodes CASRRWENSPLHF.

This rearrangement joins TRBV7-9 to TRBJ1-5; 7 nucleotides line up with TRBD1. Germline V gene sequence: CDR1 SEHNR, CDR2 FQNEAQ (reference sequence). The CDR3 length is 14 residues. After removal of 0 bases from V and 6 bases from J, the junction contained 2 bases not matched to a gene. The DNA of the CDR3 is TGTGCCAGCAGCTTAGCAGGGGGCAGTCAGCCCCAGCATTTT. Encoded protein: CASSLAGGSQPQHF. The full variable domain, completed using reference TRBV7-9 and TRBJ1-5, is DTGVSQNPRHKITKRGQNVTFRCDPISEHNRLYWYRQTLGQGPEFLTYFQNEAQLEKSRLLSDRFSAERPKGSFSTLEIQRTEQGDSAMYLCASSLAGGSQPQHFGDGTRLSIL.

V and J are TRBV6-5 and TRBJ1-2, with 9 nucleotides matching TRBD1. Germline trimming cut 0 bases from V and 13 bases from J; bases unmatched to any gene: 9. The CDR3 sequence is 14 residues long. Germline loops: CDR1 MNHEY, CDR2 SVGAGI. CDR3 in DNA: TGTGCCAGCAGTTACTCGAGCACAGGGGGCGGCGGCACCTTC. It codes for CASSYSSTGGGGTF.

This chain joins TRBV5-1 and TRBJ2-4; D unresolved. Germline V gives CDR1 SGHRS, CDR2 YFSETQ. The CDR3 is made up of 13 amino acids. The V gene lost 1 base and the J gene lost 5 bases, with 7 bases spanning the gap. DNA of the CDR3: TGCGCCAGCAGCTTGCCAGGAGAAAACATTCAGTACTTC. It translates to CASSLPGENIQYF.

The chain couples TRBV6-5 to TRBJ1-1; no definite D call. Trimming removed 6 bases at V and 3 bases at J, with 11 bases between. Per the germline V gene, CDR1 is MNHEY and CDR2 is SVGAGI. The CDR3 extends over 13 amino acids. The CDR3 loop reads CASRVSSYTEAFF. CDR3 bases: TGTGCCAGCAGAGTCAGTAGTTACACTGAAGCTTTCTTT.

The V call is TRBV19, the J call TRBJ1-2, with a tentative D call TRBD1 (5 bases). Between the trimmed V and J ends, which lost 4 bases and 4 bases, there was a span of 13 bases. CDR1 is LNHDA and CDR2 is SQIVND in the germline V gene (reference sequence). This CDR3 spans 14 amino acids. The CDR3 is CASSTFQGSYGYTF. The CDR3 coding sequence is TGTGCCAGTAGTACCTTCCAGGGTAGCTATGGCTACACCTTC.

The table lists this clone with a few counts. The V and J genes are TRBV20-1 and TRBJ1-1; D is uncertain. The CDR3 extends over 11 amino acids. Trimming took 2 bases from V and 3 from J, leaving 4 bases between them. Looked up from germline, CDR1 is DFQATT and CDR2 is SNEGSKA (reference sequence). The CDR3 loop is CSARWDTEAFF. In nucleotides, the CDR3 is TGCAGTGCTAGATGGGACACTGAAGCTTTCTTT.

The rearrangement uses TRBV7-2 and TRBJ2-2; 12 bases are shared with TRBD2. The germline CDR1 and CDR2 sequences are SGHTA and FQGNSA. The CDR3 is made up of 19 amino acids. Germline trimming cut 1 base from V and 7 bases from J; bases unmatched to any gene: 13. The CDR3 region is CASSLDLAGGKTDVGELFF. The CDR3 DNA reads as TGTGCCAGCAGCTTAGATCTAGCGGGAGGGAAGACAGATGTCGGGGAGCTGTTTTTT.

V gene TRBV30 combines with J gene TRBJ2-7; 9 nucleotides line up with TRBD1. With 4 bases clipped from V and 3 bases from J, the junction kept 4 bases outside the gene matches. Germline CDR1 is GTSNPN and CDR2 is SVGIG (reference sequence). This CDR3 comprises 13 residues. This chain's CDR3 is CAWTGTGLYEQYF. CDR3 DNA sequence: TGTGCCTGGACCGGGACAGGGCTCTACGAGCAGTACTTC.

The chain recombines TRBV6-4 with TRBJ2-3; no clear D. Germline V gene lookup returns CDR1 MRHNA and CDR2 SNTAGT. This CDR3 contains 16 residues. V was clipped by 2 bases and J by 1 base, with 13 bases between them. The DNA for the CDR3 is TGTGCCAGCAGTGACCGGGCGAGCGCTGGCACAGATACGCAGTATTTT. It specifies CASSDRASAGTDTQYF.

V is TRBV5-1 and J is TRBJ2-2; 7 bases fit TRBD1. This CDR3 has 16 residues. V shed 4 bases, J shed 4 bases, and the junction held 10 bases outside the gene matches. Germline assignment: CDR1 SGHRS and CDR2 YFSETQ. CDR3 sequence (DNA): TGCGCCAGCAGCCACCAGACAGGGACAGCCACCGGGGAGCTGTTTTTT. This sequence encodes CASSHQTGTATGELFF. The whole variable domain, filled in from reference TRBV5-1 and TRBJ2-2, reads KAGVTQTPRYLIKTRGQQVTLSCSPISGHRSVSWYQQTPGQGLQFLFEYFSETQRNKGNFPGRFSGRQFSNSRSEMNVSTLELGDSALYLCASSHQTGTATGELFFGEGSRLTVL.

CDR3 in amino acids: CASSLYVGNTEAFF. CDR3 nucleotide sequence: TGTGCCAGCAGCTTGTATGTGGGGAACACTGAAGCTTTCTTT. This chain links TRBV5-5 with TRBJ1-1; D uncertain. Germline-derived CDR1 and CDR2 are SGHKS and YYEKEE (reference sequence). Trimming stripped 1 base from V and 1 base from J, with 8 bases between. CDR3 length: 14 amino acids.

The chain links TRBV11-2 to TRBJ2-1, with 7 bases aligning to TRBD1. V lost 5 bases to trimming and J lost 10 bases; unmatched junction nucleotides: 5. Germline-derived CDR1 and CDR2 are SGHAT and FQNNGV. This CDR3 has 12 amino acids. The CDR3 DNA follows: TGTGCCAGCAGCCGTCCGGGACAGGAGCAGTTCTTC. It codes for CASSRPGQEQFF. The complete variable domain, with remaining parts taken from reference TRBV11-2 and TRBJ2-1, reads EAGVAQSPRYKIIEKRQSVAFWCNPISGHATLYWYQQILGQGPKLLIQFQNNGVVDDSQLPKDRFSAERLKGVDSTLKIQPAKLEDSAVYLCASSRPGQEQFFGPGTRLTVL.